The clone carrying this T cell receptor (beta chain) was counted at least ten times. As yet, its antigen is unknown. This sample is drawn from a study of lung T cells in sarcoidosis with Löfgren's syndrome. Study overall: In sarcoidosis, CD4+ T cells accumulate in bronchoalveolar lavage fluid. Repertoire analyses centered on Löfgren's syndrome patients. General study points: TRBV2 was the preferred pairing partner of TRAV12-1, with similar CDR3s. Multiple Löfgren's syndrome patients reportedly shared TRAV12-1 and TRBV2 CDR3 motifs, suggesting public CD4+ TCRs.

Each CDR3 protein gets one entry after TCRdb re-called the reads with MiXCR. The sample yields tens of thousands of distinct CDR3 sequences, about 20% seen once. The CDR3 extends over 14 amino acids. Per the germline V gene, CDR1 is SGHTA and CDR2 is FQGNSA. Trimming took 1 base from V and 0 from J, leaving 4 bases between them. The receptor was derived from a human donor with sarcoidosis (Löfgren's syndrome or another form), or a control subject (not recorded which). V and J are TRBV7-2 and TRBJ2-1; D is unresolved. Sequenced: CD4+ T cells from PBMCs. The chain's CDR3 is CASSLDPSYNEQFF. In DNA, the CDR3 is TGTGCCAGCAGCTTAGACCCCTCCTACAATGAGCAGTTCTTC.